A single sample gave rise to the 32 T cell receptor beta chains below, sequenced in a study of naive and memory T cell subsets. Specified treatment: skin biopsy from PPD injection site in Mantoux-positive individual. An oligonucleotide containing a UMI was ligated to the 3' end of TCR cDNA. Four PCR rounds used nested alpha and beta constant region primers plus the SP2 primer. Via MiXCR, TCRdb re-called the UMI-ligation and nested PCR reads, giving one row per CDR3 protein. The data show under 25,000 distinct CDR3 sequences, 4.5% to 7% seen once. This specimen consisted of skin, obtained from a tuberculin skin test site. These receptor sequences come from an adult in good health.

There are a few counts of this clonotype. V is TRBV29-1 and J is TRBJ1-3; D is unresolved. Germline V gene data show CDR1 as SQVTM and CDR2 as ANQGSEA. Trimming cost V 1 base and J 9 bases, with 10 bases left between them. The CDR3 length is 12 residues. DNA for the CDR3: TGCAGCGTTGAAGGACTCTCGGCCACCATATATTTT. Its translation: CSVEGLSATIYF.

This clonotype was observed a handful of times. The rearrangement links TRBV19 to TRBJ1-1, with D perhaps TRBD1 (5 bases). The CDR3 loop spans 14 amino acids. Trimming stripped 4 bases from V and 1 base from J, with 10 bases between. Per the germline V gene, CDR1 is LNHDA and CDR2 is SQIVND (reference sequence). CDR3 loop: CASSTLDKNTEAFF. In DNA, the CDR3 is TGTGCCAGTAGTACTTTGGACAAGAACACTGAAGCTTTCTTT.

This clonotype has more than one count but fewer than ten. The CDR3 DNA follows: TGTGCCACCAGCAGGGAAACTTACAGGGGTAGCAATCAGCCCCAGCATTTT. Its protein is CATSRETYRGSNQPQHF. The chain combines TRBV15 with TRBJ1-5, with 7 bases fitting TRBD1. Trimming removed 3 bases from V and 0 bases from J; junction bases left unmatched: 8. Per the germline V gene, CDR1 is LNHNV and CDR2 is YYDKDF (reference sequence). This CDR3 comprises 17 residues.

This rearrangement joins TRBV10-3 to TRBJ1-1; possibly TRBD1 for D (6 bases). Germline-derived CDR1 and CDR2 are ENHRY and SYGVKD. The germline V and J ends were trimmed by 2 bases and 5 bases, with 12 bases remaining between them. CDR3 length equals 14 residues. The CDR3 sequence: CAISERGKDTEAFF. The CDR3, as DNA: TGTGCCATCAGTGAGAGGGGGAAGGATACTGAAGCTTTCTTT.

This clonotype was seen a handful of times. The chain joins TRBV6-1 to TRBJ2-2; 7 bases line up with TRBD2. This CDR3 spans 14 amino acids. Germline V gene data show CDR1 as MNHNS and CDR2 as SASEGT. The trim removed 11 bases at V and 1 base at J, leaving 7 bases unmatched. CDR3 region: CAGGLEWNTGELFF. The CDR3, as DNA: TGTGCCGGCGGACTAGAATGGAACACCGGGGAGCTGTTTTTT.

This clonotype was seen more than once but under ten times. The chain employs TRBV28 and TRBJ1-1, with D unclear. Per germline, CDR1 MDHEN and CDR2 SYDVKM. The CDR3 has 14 amino acids. The V gene lost 3 bases and the J gene lost 7 bases, with 15 bases spanning the gap. CDR3 protein: CASSLSVPGFEAFF. The CDR3 DNA reads TGTGCCAGCAGTTTGAGCGTCCCGGGCTTTGAAGCTTTCTTT.

In this sample, this clonotype turned up many times. The V gene is TRBV10-3, the J gene TRBJ2-5, with 7 bases that match TRBD2. CDR3 size: 12 residues. Germline V gene data show CDR1 as ENHRY and CDR2 as SYGVKD. J lost 3 bases, V lost 8 bases, and 3 bases had no gene match. In DNA, the CDR3 is TGTGCCATCGCGGGAGATGAAGAGACCCAGTACTTC. As protein: CAIAGDEETQYF.

This clonotype was counted many times. The chain links TRBV5-1 to TRBJ2-2, with D possibly being TRBD1 (6 bases). Germline-derived CDR1 and CDR2 are SGHRS and YFSETQ. This CDR3 comprises 16 residues. The V and J ends lost 4 bases and 0 bases respectively, with 13 bases between them. CDR3 sequence reads: CASSPDRRANTGELFF. The CDR3 nucleotides are TGCGCCAGCAGCCCTGACAGGCGAGCGAACACCGGGGAGCTGTTTTTT.

This clonotype is labeled as medium-sized. V is TRBV7-9 and J is TRBJ1-1; unclear D gene. The CDR3 is made up of 15 amino acids. The germline gives CDR1 SEHNR, CDR2 FQNEAQ (reference sequence). V lost 0 bases, J lost 0 bases, and 8 bases lay in between. The CDR3 sequence is CASSLAPGVNTEAFF. In nucleotides, the CDR3 is TGTGCCAGCAGCTTAGCCCCCGGGGTGAACACTGAAGCTTTCTTT.

This clonotype was recorded many times. This chain connects TRBV7-3 to TRBJ2-5; no firm D call. This CDR3 comprises 15 residues. V shed 2 bases and J shed 2 bases, with 12 bases lying between them. Germline-derived CDR1 and CDR2 are SGHTA and FQGTGA. The CDR3 loop is CASSLGLGPQETQYF. The CDR3 bases are TGTGCCAGCAGCTTAGGTCTAGGGCCTCAAGAGACCCAGTACTTC. The whole variable domain, filled in from reference TRBV7-3 and TRBJ2-5, reads GAGVSQTPSNKVTEKGKYVELRCDPISGHTALYWYRQSLGQGPEFLIYFQGTGAADDSGLPNDRFFAVRPEGSVSTLKIQRTERGDSAVYLCASSLGLGPQETQYFGPGTRLLVL.

There are many counts of this clonotype. The chain carries TRBV27 and TRBJ2-3; D is undetermined. Germline CDR1 MNHEY, CDR2 SMNVEV (reference sequence). This CDR3 is 14 amino acids long. V was shortened by 0 bases and J by 1 base, with 5 bases between the two germline ends. Here the CDR3 DNA reads TGTGCCAGCAGTTTATCGCCTCGCACAGATACGCAGTATTTT. Amino acid sequence: CASSLSPRTDTQYF.

There are a few counts of this clonotype. The chain couples TRBV20-1 to TRBJ1-1, with a possible D match to TRBD1 (5 bases). The CDR3 has 14 residues. CDR1 and CDR2 (germline): DFQATT, SNEGSKA (reference sequence). V was shortened by 2 bases and J by 4 bases, with 14 bases between the two germline ends. CDR3 amino acids: CSARPPRGRTEAFF. Written as DNA, the CDR3 is TGCAGTGCTAGACCCCCTAGGGGACGCACTGAAGCTTTCTTT.

This clonotype was counted only a few times. The V and J genes are TRBV4-2 and TRBJ2-2, with TRBD2 identical over 15 bases. The length of the CDR3 is 19 residues. Germline CDR1 and CDR2: LGHNA and YNFKEQ. With V trimmed by 3 bases and J by 5 bases, 10 bases remained unmatched. The CDR3 protein is CASSQKWGLAGGGTGELFF. The CDR3 nucleotides are TGTGCCAGCAGCCAGAAATGGGGACTAGCGGGAGGCGGGACCGGGGAGCTGTTTTTT.

Only a few counts were recorded for this clonotype. V usage is TRBV7-2 and J usage is TRBJ2-5, with D possibly being TRBD2 (6 bases). CDR1 is SGHTA, CDR2 FQGNSA, per germline. This CDR3 comprises 16 residues. The V gene lost 8 bases and the J gene lost 2 bases, with 21 bases spanning the gap. For the CDR3, the DNA is TGTGCCAGCGGTCTGGGGACTTTATACCCTCAAGAGACCCAGTACTTC. It translates to CASGLGTLYPQETQYF.

This clonotype occurred many times. This rearrangement joins TRBV6-2 or TRBV6-3 to TRBJ1-2; no definite D call. The germline V and J ends were trimmed by 6 bases and 8 bases, with 10 bases remaining between them. CDR3 length: 11 residues. Germline assignment: CDR1 MNHEY and CDR2 SVGEGT. The CDR3 bases are TGTGCCAGCAGAAGGACTTGGGGCTACACCTTC. Amino acid sequence: CASRRTWGYTF.

This clonotype appeared many times. This rearrangement joins TRBV25-1 to TRBJ2-5, with TRBD1 matching over 7 bases. This CDR3 comprises 15 residues. V lost 5 bases to trimming and J lost 5 bases; unmatched junction nucleotides: 11. Germline-derived CDR1 and CDR2 are MGHDK and SYGVNS. Here the CDR3 DNA reads TGTGCCAGCAGTCAGGGGGTGACTCTCCAGGAGACCCAGTACTTC. Amino acids: CASSQGVTLQETQYF.

Ten or more counts support this clonotype. CDR3 bases: TGCGCCAGCAGCTTATCGGAGACCTATGGCTACACCTTC. It specifies CASSLSETYGYTF. J is TRBJ1-2 and V is TRBV5-1; D gene uncertain. Germline V CDR1 and CDR2: SGHRS, YFSETQ. V lost 2 bases, J lost 4 bases, and 9 bases lay in between. The CDR3 covers 13 residues.

This clonotype occurred many times. The chain couples TRBV11-2 to TRBJ2-1, with 7 bases lining up with TRBD2. Trimming cost V 2 bases and J 3 bases; bases outside gene matches: 4. The CDR3 contains 15 residues. Germline CDR1 and CDR2: SGHAT and FQNNGV. The CDR3 sequence is CASSLSGMGYNEQFF. The CDR3 coding sequence is TGTGCCAGCAGCTTAAGCGGGATGGGCTACAATGAGCAGTTCTTC.

This clonotype is medium-sized in the sample. The chain employs TRBV7-2 and TRBJ1-2; TRBD1 agrees at 7 bases. Trimming took 2 bases from V and 8 from J; bases not matched to a gene: 5. The CDR3 is 13 residues long. In germline, CDR1 is SGHTA, CDR2 FQGNSA. The CDR3 DNA reads TGTGCCAGCAGCTTAAACACAGGGGAAGGCTACACCTTC. Translating it yields CASSLNTGEGYTF.

This clonotype was observed many times. The V and J genes are TRBV7-2 and TRBJ1-2; D perhaps matches TRBD1 (6 bases). Germline lookup yields CDR1 SGHTA and CDR2 FQGNSA. CDR3 length: 15 residues. V lost 1 base and J 8 bases, leaving 17 bases between the germline ends. In nucleotides, the CDR3 is TGTGCCAGCAGCTTAGATGTTATGGGGGCGCGCGGCTACACCTTC. This encodes CASSLDVMGARGYTF.

This chain joins TRBV6-5 and TRBJ2-7, with D unresolved. CDR1 and CDR2 (germline): MNHEY, SVGAGI. The V end lost 8 bases, the J end lost 3 bases, and 14 bases lay between the germline ends. The CDR3 extends over 13 amino acids. Here the CDR3 reads CASCGRVDYEQYF. The CDR3 DNA follows: TGTGCCAGCTGTGGACGAGTAGACTACGAGCAGTACTTC.

Ten or more counts support this clonotype. The V and J genes are TRBV20-1 and TRBJ1-5; no definite D call. Germline V lookup: CDR1 DFQATT, CDR2 SNEGSKA (reference sequence). Between the trimmed V and J ends, which lost 0 bases and 2 bases, there was a span of 8 bases. This CDR3 contains 14 residues. This chain's CDR3 is CSARDLTGNQPQHF. The CDR3 bases are TGCAGTGCTAGAGATCTGACGGGCAATCAGCCCCAGCATTTT.

This clonotype has a handful of counts. The chain uses TRBV18 and TRBJ1-5; D perhaps matches TRBD1 (5 bases). The CDR3 loop spans 16 amino acids. The germline CDR1 and CDR2 sequences are KGHSH and LQKENI. Trimming took off 3 bases at V and 3 bases at J, with 15 bases between the two ends. The CDR3 nucleotides read TGTGCCAGCTCACCCACGGGGCGGGGGTCCAATCAGCCCCAGCATTTT. This translates into CASSPTGRGSNQPQHF.

This clonotype occurred many times. The V gene is TRBV20-1, the J gene TRBJ2-7; 13 positions agree with TRBD2. There are 15 residues in the CDR3. Germline V gene data show CDR1 as DFQATT and CDR2 as SNEGSKA (reference sequence). The V and J ends lost 6 bases and 0 bases, in that order; junction bases with no gene match: 5. CDR3 sequence reads: CSARGLAGDSYEQYF. The CDR3 DNA reads TGCAGTGCCCGAGGACTAGCGGGAGACTCCTACGAGCAGTACTTC.

In this sample, this clonotype turned up a few times. The chain employs TRBV20-1 and TRBJ1-2, with 9 bases fitting TRBD1. Per the germline V gene, CDR1 is DFQATT and CDR2 is SNEGSKA (reference sequence). Losses at the gene ends were 0 bases for V and 8 bases for J; bases not matched to a gene: 4. The CDR3 runs 13 residues. The CDR3 coding sequence is TGCAGTGCTAGAGAGGACAGGGGATTCGGCTACACCTTC. It encodes CSAREDRGFGYTF.

At least ten counts were recorded for this clonotype. V is TRBV6-1 and J is TRBJ2-7, with D perhaps given as TRBD1 or TRBD2 (5 bases each). The germline V gene has CDR1 MNHNS and CDR2 SASEGT. The V and J ends lost 2 bases and 5 bases respectively, with 19 bases between them. This CDR3 has 16 amino acids. CDR3 protein: CASSEFPGLSLHEQYF. CDR3 coding DNA: TGTGCCAGCAGTGAATTCCCGGGGCTGAGCCTCCACGAGCAGTACTTC.

This clonotype was seen many times. This chain joins TRBV9 and TRBJ1-6; 10 positions match TRBD1. The CDR3 contains 16 residues. Germline V CDR1 and CDR2: SGDLS, YYNGEE. With 0 bases clipped from V and 8 bases from J, the junction kept 5 bases outside the gene matches. The CDR3 DNA sequence: TGTGCCAGCAGCGTAGACGGGACAGGGGCGCATTCACCCCTCCACTTT. Translation gives CASSVDGTGAHSPLHF.

This clonotype was recorded at least ten times. The chain carries TRBV6-6 and TRBJ2-7, with 10 bases identical to TRBD2. This CDR3 comprises 15 residues. Germline-derived CDR1 and CDR2 are MNHNY and SVGAGI (reference sequence). Losses at the gene ends were 0 bases for V and 3 bases for J; bases not matched to a gene: 2. The CDR3 is CASSYSASGSYEQYF. DNA for the CDR3: TGTGCCAGCAGTTACTCGGCTAGCGGGAGCTACGAGCAGTACTTC.

V gene TRBV6-5 combines with J gene TRBJ2-1; D is possibly TRBD1 or TRBD2 (5 bases each). The length of the CDR3 is 13 residues. CDR1 and CDR2 (germline): MNHEY, SVGAGI. The V gene lost 0 bases and the J gene lost 9 bases, with 9 bases spanning the gap. The CDR3 here is CASSYSGTVEQFF. Written as DNA, the CDR3 is TGTGCCAGCAGTTACTCGGGGACGGTTGAGCAGTTCTTC.

The V and J genes are TRBV19 and TRBJ1-3; 7 bases agree with TRBD1. This CDR3 comprises 15 residues. Trimming cost V 3 bases and J 0 bases; bases outside gene matches: 2. Germline loops: CDR1 LNHDA, CDR2 SQIVND (reference sequence). The CDR3 loop is CASSIGDSSGNTIYF. In DNA, the CDR3 is TGTGCCAGTAGTATTGGGGACAGCTCTGGAAACACCATATATTTT. Full variable domain (missing parts from reference TRBV19 and TRBJ1-3): DGGITQSPKYLFRKEGQNVTLSCEQNLNHDAMYWYRQDPGQGLRLIYYSQIVNDFQKGDIAEGYSVSREKKESFPLTVTSAQKNPTAFYLCASSIGDSSGNTIYFGEGSWLTVV.

This clonotype was recorded at least ten times. The chain recombines TRBV7-9 with TRBJ2-4, with TRBD1 matching 10 bases. V dropped 6 bases and J dropped 5; count of bases not matched to a gene: 13. The CDR3 has 17 amino acids. CDR1 and CDR2 (germline): SEHNR, FQNEAQ (reference sequence). CDR3 in amino acids: CASRHHTGTGDQNIQYF. CDR3 in DNA: TGTGCCAGCAGACATCATACCGGGACAGGGGACCAAAACATTCAGTACTTC.

Ten or more counts support this clonotype. The J gene is TRBJ2-5, the V gene TRBV7-9; 9 nucleotides align to TRBD1. Germline-derived CDR1 and CDR2 are SEHNR and FQNEAQ (reference sequence). The length of the CDR3 is 15 residues. Unmatched junction bases numbered 5, after V lost 3 bases and J lost 3 bases. The CDR3 region has the DNA TGTGCCAGCAGCTTGAGGACAGGGGTCGAAGAGACCCAGTACTTC. Its protein is CASSLRTGVEETQYF. Full variable domain (missing parts from reference TRBV7-9 and TRBJ2-5): DTGVSQNPRHKITKRGQNVTFRCDPISEHNRLYWYRQTLGQGPEFLTYFQNEAQLEKSRLLSDRFSAERPKGSFSTLEIQRTEQGDSAMYLCASSLRTGVEETQYFGPGTRLLVL.